This T cell receptor beta chain came from a study of CD8+CD57+ T cells in acquired aplastic anemia. Study-level information: Quantities of DNA derived from sorted CD4+ and CD8+ cells averaged about 3.2 ug.

Note on this clonotype: Its antigen is still unknown.

The CDR3 covers 14 residues. J lost 4 bases, V lost 7 bases, and 9 bases had no gene match. Germline V CDR1 and CDR2: DFQATT, SNEGSKA (reference sequence). Researchers used genomic DNA as the template to profile TCR beta VDJ and CDR3. TCRdb re-called the reads through MiXCR, storing one row per CDR3 protein. The sample records around 250,000 distinct CDR3 sequences, 56% being singletons. The study's findings and limits: Patients shared 25 to 30 CD8+ CDR3 sequences with controls. Between the patient and control groups, CD8+ Simpson's diversity did not differ significantly.

The V call is TRBV20-1, the J call TRBJ2-3; 9 bases agree with TRBD1. The receptor was isolated from a human donor with severe aplastic anemia or a healthy control (not recorded which). The sample consisted of sorted CD4+, CD8+, or CD8+CD57+ T cells (not recorded which) from PBMCs. CDR3 protein: CSVNTGGGADTQYF. In DNA, the CDR3 is TGCAGTGTCAACACAGGGGGCGGTGCAGATACGCAGTATTTT.